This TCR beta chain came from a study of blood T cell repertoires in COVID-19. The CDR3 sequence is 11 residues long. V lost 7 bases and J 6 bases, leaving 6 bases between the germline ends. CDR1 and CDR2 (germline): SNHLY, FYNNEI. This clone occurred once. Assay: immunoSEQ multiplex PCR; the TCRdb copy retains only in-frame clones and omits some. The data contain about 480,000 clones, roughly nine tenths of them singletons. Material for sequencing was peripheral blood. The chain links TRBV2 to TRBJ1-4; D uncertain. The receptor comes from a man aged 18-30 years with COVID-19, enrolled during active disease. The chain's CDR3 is CASTGDEKLFF. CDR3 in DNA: TGTGCCAGCACCGGGGATGAAAAACTGTTTTTT.